This is a list of T cell receptor beta chains from one sample in a study of radiotherapy plus CTLA-4 blockade in lung cancer. Data came from immunoSEQ multiplex PCR; TCRdb stores just in-frame clones and leaves some out. The sample consists of around 59,000 clones, around 74% of them appearing once. The source material was peripheral blood, sampled from a patient treated with radiotherapy plus ipilimumab. The receptor set was obtained from a human donor with non-small cell lung cancer whose response to radiotherapy plus ipilimumab could not be evaluated. The CDR3 runs from the conserved cysteine through the conserved F or W. The D gene is left open where the match is weak. The listing skips clone size in some rows; elsewhere it reads once, few, many or a size class.

clone_size: -
d_call: -
j_call: TRBJ2-2
v_call: TRBV9
cdr3_aa: CASTPLPQTGELFF
cdr3_nt: TGTGCCAGCACCCCGCTGCCGCAGACCGGGGAGCTGTTTTTT

clone_size: -
d_call: -
j_call: TRBJ1-2
v_call: TRBV4-1
cdr3_aa: CASSQAAGFYGYTF
cdr3_nt: TGCGCCAGCAGCCAAGCGGCAGGGTTCTACGGCTACACCTTC

clone_size: -
d_call: TRBD1
j_call: TRBJ1-6
v_call: TRBV30
cdr3_aa: CAWMGQGDSPLHF
cdr3_nt: TGTGCCTGGATGGGACAGGGTGATTCACCCCTCCACTTT

clone_size: -
d_call: TRBD1
j_call: TRBJ1-6
v_call: TRBV4-3
cdr3_aa: CASSQAGTGGVWPLHF
cdr3_nt: TGCGCCAGTAGCCAAGCCGGGACAGGGGGAGTGTGGCCCCTCCACTTT

clone_size: -
d_call: TRBD2
j_call: TRBJ2-3
v_call: TRBV11-3
cdr3_aa: CASSPGTSGRTDTQYF
cdr3_nt: TGTGCCAGCAGCCCTGGGACTAGCGGACGCACAGATACGCAGTATTTT

clone_size: -
d_call: -
j_call: TRBJ1-2
v_call: TRBV2
cdr3_aa: CASSDPGYGYTF
cdr3_nt: TGTGCCAGCAGTGACCCAGGCTATGGCTACACCTTC

clone_size: -
d_call: -
j_call: TRBJ1-1
v_call: TRBV12-1
cdr3_aa: CASSFAGLGDTEAFF
cdr3_nt: TGTGCCAGCAGCTTTGCGGGTCTCGGGGACACTGAAGCTTTCTTT

clone_size: -
d_call: -
j_call: TRBJ2-1
v_call: TRBV13
cdr3_aa: CASSPWTMTNEQFF
cdr3_nt: TGTGCCAGCAGCCCCTGGACTATGACCAATGAGCAGTTCTTC

clone_size: few
d_call: TRBD1
j_call: TRBJ1-5
v_call: TRBV5-5
cdr3_aa: CASSPSPDRGHQPQHF
cdr3_nt: TGTGCCAGCAGCCCCAGCCCCGACAGGGGGCATCAGCCCCAGCATTTT

clone_size: -
d_call: -
j_call: TRBJ1-1
v_call: TRBV9
cdr3_aa: CASSVLTASNTEAFF
cdr3_nt: TGTGCCAGCAGCGTACTTACAGCTTCCAACACTGAAGCTTTCTTT

clone_size: -
d_call: -
j_call: TRBJ2-5
v_call: TRBV4-3
cdr3_aa: CASSPNTLLGGTQETQYF
cdr3_nt: TGCGCCAGCAGCCCTAACACCTTGTTGGGGGGTACCCAAGAGACCCAGTACTTC

clone_size: few
d_call: -
j_call: TRBJ2-2
v_call: TRBV5-1
cdr3_aa: CASSLAPGSGTGELFF
cdr3_nt: TGCGCCAGCAGCTTGGCCCCAGGTTCAGGGACCGGGGAGCTGTTTTTT

clone_size: few
d_call: -
j_call: TRBJ2-7
v_call: TRBV5-6
cdr3_aa: CASSLPFYEQYF
cdr3_nt: TGTGCCAGCAGCTTGCCGTTTTACGAGCAGTACTTC

clone_size: few
d_call: TRBD2
j_call: TRBJ2-7
v_call: TRBV18
cdr3_aa: CASSPPLSETGLAGTYEQYF
cdr3_nt: TGTGCCAGCTCACCACCACTATCCGAAACCGGACTAGCGGGAACCTACGAGCAGTACTTC

clone_size: -
d_call: TRBD1
j_call: TRBJ1-1
v_call: TRBV19
cdr3_aa: CASHRGMNTEAFF
cdr3_nt: TGTGCCAGCCACAGGGGAATGAACACTGAAGCTTTCTTT

clone_size: -
d_call: -
j_call: TRBJ2-7
v_call: TRBV5-8
cdr3_aa: CASTSTVSYEQYF
cdr3_nt: TGTGCCAGCACCTCGACAGTCTCCTACGAGCAGTACTTC

clone_size: -
d_call: -
j_call: TRBJ2-7
v_call: TRBV6-6
cdr3_aa: CASSVSGVNPYEQYF
cdr3_nt: TGTGCCAGCAGTGTATCCGGGGTCAACCCCTACGAGCAGTACTTC

clone_size: once
d_call: TRBD2
j_call: TRBJ2-3
v_call: TRBV11-2
cdr3_aa: CASSPERGDTDTQYF
cdr3_nt: TGTGCCAGCAGCCCAGAGCGGGGGGACACAGATACGCAGTATTTT

clone_size: once
d_call: TRBD2
j_call: TRBJ2-7
v_call: TRBV6-1
cdr3_aa: CASSQTSDSYEQYF
cdr3_nt: TGTGCCAGCAGCCAGACTAGCGATTCCTACGAGCAGTACTTC

clone_size: medium-sized
d_call: TRBD2
j_call: TRBJ2-1
v_call: TRBV19
cdr3_aa: CASSNPARGDYNEQFF
cdr3_nt: TGTGCCAGTAGTAACCCCGCCCGGGGGGACTACAATGAGCAGTTCTTC

clone_size: -
d_call: -
j_call: TRBJ2-2
v_call: TRBV7-3
cdr3_aa: CASSSLTGNTGELFF
cdr3_nt: TGTGCCAGCAGCTCCCTGACAGGGAACACCGGGGAGCTGTTTTTT

clone_size: -
d_call: TRBD2
j_call: TRBJ2-3
v_call: TRBV4-3
cdr3_aa: CASSQGGGLVADTQYF
cdr3_nt: TGCGCCAGCAGCCAAGGGGGTGGACTAGTTGCAGATACGCAGTATTTT

clone_size: -
d_call: TRBD2
j_call: TRBJ2-3
v_call: TRBV6-1
cdr3_aa: CASRELAGGADTQYF
cdr3_nt: TGTGCCAGCAGGGAACTAGCGGGAGGGGCAGATACGCAGTATTTT

clone_size: -
d_call: TRBD2
j_call: TRBJ2-5
v_call: TRBV7-3
cdr3_aa: CASSLSGGDPETQYF
cdr3_nt: TGTGCCAGCAGCTTAAGCGGGGGGGACCCCGAGACCCAGTACTTC

clone_size: once
d_call: -
j_call: TRBJ1-5
v_call: TRBV6-1
cdr3_aa: CASREQNQPQHF
cdr3_nt: TGTGCCAGCAGGGAACAAAATCAGCCCCAGCATTTT

clone_size: once
d_call: TRBD1
j_call: TRBJ2-7
v_call: TRBV14
cdr3_aa: CASSLGQGASYVQYF
cdr3_nt: TGTGCCAGCAGCCTGGGACAGGGGGCGTCCTACGTGCAGTACTTC

clone_size: few
d_call: -
j_call: TRBJ2-7
v_call: TRBV5-1
cdr3_aa: CASSRGTAAGASYEQYF
cdr3_nt: TGCGCCAGCAGCCGCGGGACAGCAGCGGGGGCCTCCTACGAGCAGTACTTC

clone_size: few
d_call: -
j_call: TRBJ1-1
v_call: TRBV5-1
cdr3_aa: CASSVGTKGAEAFF
cdr3_nt: TGCGCCAGCAGCGTGGGGACAAAAGGCGCTGAAGCTTTCTTT

clone_size: -
d_call: TRBD1
j_call: TRBJ1-1
v_call: TRBV19
cdr3_aa: CASTGQGAGTEAFF
cdr3_nt: TGTGCCAGTACCGGACAGGGGGCTGGAACTGAAGCTTTCTTT

clone_size: -
d_call: TRBD1
j_call: TRBJ2-7
v_call: TRBV4-1
cdr3_aa: CASSHHRDSAYEQYF
cdr3_nt: TGCGCCAGCAGCCATCACCGGGACAGTGCCTACGAGCAGTACTTC

clone_size: -
d_call: TRBD2
j_call: TRBJ2-3
v_call: TRBV19
cdr3_aa: CASSPYRLAGGTDTQYF
cdr3_nt: TGTGCCAGTAGTCCATACCGACTAGCGGGAGGCACAGATACGCAGTATTTT

clone_size: -
d_call: TRBD1
j_call: TRBJ1-6
v_call: TRBV5-4
cdr3_aa: CASSSGQPNSPLHF
cdr3_nt: TGTGCCAGCAGCTCGGGACAGCCAAATTCACCCCTCCACTTT

clone_size: medium-sized
d_call: -
j_call: TRBJ1-2
v_call: TRBV19
cdr3_aa: CASSIIQASYGYTF
cdr3_nt: TGTGCCAGTAGTATTATTCAGGCTTCCTATGGCTACACCTTC

clone_size: -
d_call: -
j_call: TRBJ1-5
v_call: TRBV2
cdr3_aa: CASSDTIGNQPQHF
cdr3_nt: TGTGCCAGCAGTGATACTATCGGGAATCAGCCCCAGCATTTT

clone_size: few
d_call: -
j_call: TRBJ1-5
v_call: TRBV7-9
cdr3_aa: CASSPLFRRYSNQPQHF
cdr3_nt: TGTGCCAGCAGCCCCCTCTTTCGCAGGTATAGCAATCAGCCCCAGCATTTT

clone_size: -
d_call: -
j_call: TRBJ2-1
v_call: TRBV11-3
cdr3_aa: CASSTTPGEQFF
cdr3_nt: TGTGCCAGCAGCACCACCCCCGGGGAGCAGTTCTTC

clone_size: medium-sized
d_call: TRBD2
j_call: TRBJ2-3
v_call: TRBV10-3
cdr3_aa: CAISGGASGGVTDTQYF
cdr3_nt: TGTGCCATCAGTGGTGGGGCTAGCGGGGGGGTTACAGATACGCAGTATTTT

clone_size: -
d_call: -
j_call: TRBJ2-5
v_call: TRBV2
cdr3_aa: CASSPEGSAWETQYF
cdr3_nt: TGTGCCAGCAGTCCGGAAGGGAGTGCGTGGGAGACCCAGTACTTC

clone_size: -
d_call: -
j_call: TRBJ2-2
v_call: TRBV5-1
cdr3_aa: CASSKTMSGELFF
cdr3_nt: TGCGCCAGCAGCAAGACTATGTCCGGGGAGCTGTTTTTT

clone_size: few
d_call: TRBD2
j_call: TRBJ2-3
v_call: TRBV7-3
cdr3_aa: CASSLGLAGGGTDTQYF
cdr3_nt: TGTGCCAGCAGCTTAGGACTAGCGGGGGGGGGCACAGATACGCAGTATTTT

clone_size: -
d_call: TRBD1
j_call: TRBJ2-2
v_call: TRBV6-1
cdr3_aa: CASSGQGAATGELFF
cdr3_nt: TGTGCCAGCAGTGGACAGGGGGCGGCCACCGGGGAGCTGTTTTTT

clone_size: few
d_call: -
j_call: TRBJ1-4
v_call: TRBV7-8
cdr3_aa: CASSDYEEKLFF
cdr3_nt: TGTGCCAGCAGCGACTACGAAGAAAAACTGTTTTTT

clone_size: few
d_call: TRBD1
j_call: TRBJ1-2
v_call: TRBV28
cdr3_aa: CASSRDRGLSNYGYTF
cdr3_nt: TGTGCCAGCAGTCGGGACAGGGGCCTCTCCAACTATGGCTACACCTTC

clone_size: -
d_call: TRBD1
j_call: TRBJ1-4
v_call: TRBV18
cdr3_aa: CASSLPTGGNEKLFF
cdr3_nt: TGTGCCAGCTCACTACCGACAGGGGGCAATGAAAAACTGTTTTTT

clone_size: -
d_call: -
j_call: TRBJ2-6
v_call: TRBV27
cdr3_aa: CASSPLSGANVLTF
cdr3_nt: TGTGCCAGCAGCCCCCTATCTGGGGCCAACGTCCTGACTTTC

clone_size: once
d_call: TRBD2
j_call: TRBJ2-5
v_call: TRBV19
cdr3_aa: CASSFGGAGAGETQYF
cdr3_nt: TGTGCCAGTAGTTTCGGGGGAGCGGGAGCGGGAGAGACCCAGTACTTC

clone_size: -
d_call: -
j_call: TRBJ1-5
v_call: TRBV19
cdr3_aa: CASSGTGVWGNQPQHF
cdr3_nt: TGTGCCAGTAGTGGTACGGGGGTTTGGGGCAATCAGCCCCAGCATTTT

clone_size: -
d_call: TRBD1
j_call: TRBJ1-5
v_call: TRBV2
cdr3_aa: CASRGQGAWQPQHF
cdr3_nt: TGTGCCAGCAGGGGACAGGGGGCTTGGCAGCCCCAGCATTTT

clone_size: few
d_call: -
j_call: TRBJ2-5
v_call: TRBV7-3
cdr3_aa: CASSPTGIQETQYF
cdr3_nt: TGTGCCAGCAGCCCAACAGGGATTCAAGAGACCCAGTACTTC

clone_size: once
d_call: TRBD1
j_call: TRBJ1-2
v_call: TRBV5-4
cdr3_aa: CATMTGGLSNYGYTF
cdr3_nt: TGTGCCACCATGACAGGGGGCCTCTCTAACTATGGCTACACCTTC

clone_size: -
d_call: -
j_call: TRBJ2-7
v_call: TRBV28
cdr3_aa: CASSLSLQTYKPVATYEQYF
cdr3_nt: TGTGCCAGCAGTTTAAGTTTGCAGACATACAAACCAGTGGCCACCTACGAGCAGTACTTC